This T cell receptor (beta chain) was identified during a study of T cells in Graves' hyperthyroidism and ophthalmopathy. From germline, CDR1 is SNHLY and CDR2 FYNNEI. Trimming removed 3 bases from V and 7 bases from J, with 15 bases in between. The CDR3 is 14 residues long. Whole-study findings and limits: Ophthalmopathy cases were set apart from stable hyperthyroidism by a 13 V-J model.

Amplification targeted TCR beta CDR3 regions from RNA transcripts. A set of HTBI primers served as the primers for a first-round RT-PCR of the TCR CDR3. TCRdb independently ran MiXCR on the multiplex PCR reads; one entry per CDR3 protein. The data show around 97,000 distinct CDR3 sequences, with 45% to 50% seen just once and approximately 25% held by the top ten. On this clonotype: Its antigen is unidentified.

What was sequenced was blood. This receptor was obtained from a man aged 35 to 55 with Graves' hyperthyroidism. This chain uses TRBV2 with TRBJ2-5, with D possibly being TRBD1 or TRBD2 (6 bases each). For the CDR3, the DNA is TGTGCCAGCAGTGAGGCGGTTTGGGGGGCGACCCAGTACTTC. The encoded protein is CASSEAVWGATQYF.